These 29 T cell receptor beta chains were all obtained from the same sample, sequenced in a study of blood T cells in healthy people across ages. A sample-barcoded 5' primer and a J-beta primer mix were used in a second PCR of roughly 6 to 11 cycles. A single record per CDR3 protein comes from TCRdb applying MiXCR to the 5' RACE reads. Found here are hundreds of thousands of distinct CDR3 sequences, under 25% of them singletons; the top ten hold 3% to 4.5%. Sequencing was done on a sample of blood. The source is a man in his 70s in good health.

This sequence joins TRBV13 and TRBJ1-3; D remains ambiguous. Trimming took 2 bases from V and 2 from J, leaving 4 bases between them. CDR1 is PRHDT, CDR2 FYEKMQ, per germline (reference sequence). The CDR3 is made up of 13 amino acids. This CDR3 reads CASSLFAGNTIYF. The CDR3 region has the DNA TGTGCCAGCAGCTTATTCGCTGGAAACACCATATATTTT.

The chain uses TRBV7-3 and TRBJ2-7, with 8 bases lining up with TRBD2. Germline V gene sequence: CDR1 SGHTA, CDR2 FQGTGA. V lost 8 bases to trimming and J lost 1 base; unmatched junction nucleotides: 4. The CDR3 sequence is 13 residues long. In DNA form, the CDR3 reads TGTGCCAGCCTAGAGCGGGAGTCCTACGAGCAGTACTTC. Its protein is CASLERESYEQYF. Variable domain in full (rest from reference TRBV7-3 and TRBJ2-7): GAGVSQTPSNKVTEKGKYVELRCDPISGHTALYWYRQSLGQGPEFLIYFQGTGAADDSGLPNDRFFAVRPEGSVSTLKIQRTERGDSAVYLCASLERESYEQYFGPGTRLTVT.

This rearrangement joins TRBV7-2 to TRBJ2-7; D is unclear. The CDR3 extends over 13 amino acids. Trimming took off 3 bases at V and 1 base at J, with 7 bases between the two ends. Looked up from germline, CDR1 is SGHTA and CDR2 is FQGNSA. The chain's CDR3 is CASSFWNSYEQYF. The CDR3 DNA is TGTGCCAGCAGCTTTTGGAATTCCTACGAGCAGTACTTC.

This clonotype has only one observation. This chain connects TRBV5-4 to TRBJ2-2, with a weak D call TRBD1 (6 bases). CDR3 length: 14 amino acids. V was trimmed by 4 bases and J by 4 bases, leaving 11 bases between them. Germline CDR1 is SGHNT and CDR2 is YYREEE (reference sequence). The CDR3 region has the DNA TGTGCCAGCAGCGACAGGTCGGCCACCGGGGAGCTGTTTTTT. This gives the protein CASSDRSATGELFF. The complete variable domain, with remaining parts taken from reference TRBV5-4 and TRBJ2-2, reads ETGVTQSPTHLIKTRGQQVTLRCSSQSGHNTVSWYQQALGQGPQFIFQYYREEENGRGNFPPRFSGLQFPNYSSELNVNALELDDSALYLCASSDRSATGELFFGEGSRLTVL.

The genes are TRBV28 and TRBJ2-1; TRBD2 matches 7 bases. V was pared by 1 base and J by 0 bases, with 6 bases of the junction left unmatched. This CDR3 contains 17 residues. Per the germline V gene, CDR1 is MDHEN and CDR2 is SYDVKM. This CDR3 is CASSLSGPGGSYNEQFF. For the CDR3, the DNA is TGTGCCAGCAGTTTATCCGGGCCGGGGGGCTCCTACAATGAGCAGTTCTTC.

The chain has TRBV7-2 and TRBJ1-1; 12 bases are a match to TRBD1. Germline loops: CDR1 SGHTA, CDR2 FQGNSA. V shed 5 bases, J shed 4 bases, and the junction held 14 bases outside the gene matches. CDR3 size: 18 residues. The DNA for the CDR3 is TGTGCCAGCAGCGCCGGGACAGGGGGCGTTCGAGTGAGCACTGAAGCTTTCTTT. Residues: CASSAGTGGVRVSTEAFF.

This chain joins TRBV23-1 and TRBJ1-2; D unresolved. TRBV23-1 carries the ORF label, with uncertain function. CDR3 length equals 11 residues. With 4 bases removed from V and 7 bases from J, the gap between germline ends came to 7 bases. This CDR3 reads CASSPRGGYTF. CDR3 nucleotide sequence: TGCGCCAGCAGTCCGAGAGGTGGCTACACCTTC.

This rearrangement joins TRBV5-1 to TRBJ1-4, with D perhaps TRBD1 (5 bases). The CDR3 contains 16 residues. Deletions cut 4 bases from V and 7 bases from J, with 20 bases between. Looked up from germline, CDR1 is SGHRS and CDR2 is YFSETQ. The CDR3 bases are TGCGCCAGCAGCCTAACGTCACAGGATTTGGGTGAAAAACTGTTTTTT. This encodes CASSLTSQDLGEKLFF.

V is TRBV28 and J is TRBJ2-3, with 9 bases lining up with TRBD1. Trimming removed 5 bases from V and 6 bases from J; junction bases left unmatched: 15. The CDR3 has 17 amino acids. Looked up from germline, CDR1 is MDHEN and CDR2 is SYDVKM. The CDR3: CASSLIQGTGLGDTQYF. The CDR3 bases are TGTGCCAGCAGTCTTATCCAAGGGACAGGGCTGGGGGATACGCAGTATTTT.

The chain employs TRBV5-1 and TRBJ2-5; 7 positions agree with TRBD1. The DNA matches TRBJ2-1 better at its end, which makes the J call doubtful. This CDR3 contains 17 residues. Germline lookup yields CDR1 SGHRS and CDR2 YFSETQ. This CDR3 reads CASSLAGTAVRVYEQFF. CDR3 DNA sequence: TGCGCCAGCAGCTTGGCTGGGACAGCGGTTAGGGTGTATGAGCAGTTCTTC.

V and J are TRBV29-1 and TRBJ2-2, with TRBD2 identical over 13 bases. The CDR3 is 15 amino acids. The V gene's germline CDR1 is SQVTM and CDR2 ANQGSEA. V was clipped by 6 bases and J by 3 bases; unmatched bases: 4. As DNA, the CDR3 is TGCAGCGTCTCGGGACTAGCGGGGTACACCGGGGAGCTGTTTTTT. It translates to CSVSGLAGYTGELFF.

There are many counts of this clonotype. The CDR3 loop is CSARDAGTSGSGAYNEQFF. DNA of the CDR3: TGCAGTGCTAGAGATGCGGGGACTAGCGGGAGCGGTGCCTACAATGAGCAGTTCTTC. The rearrangement links TRBV20-1 to TRBJ2-1, with 14 bases fitting TRBD2. The CDR3 runs 19 residues. Trimming removed 0 bases from V and 2 bases from J; junction bases left unmatched: 9. The V gene's germline CDR1 is DFQATT and CDR2 SNEGSKA (reference sequence).

The gene calls are TRBV29-1 and TRBJ2-3; a possible D gene is TRBD2 (6 bases). From germline, CDR1 is SQVTM and CDR2 ANQGSEA. The CDR3 loop spans 15 amino acids. Trimming pared 2 bases from V and 4 bases from J, leaving 16 bases between. CDR3 loop: CSVEKTGGNADTQYF. In DNA, the CDR3 is TGCAGCGTTGAAAAAACAGGAGGGAACGCAGATACGCAGTATTTT.

This clonotype was seen more than once but under ten times. The chain recombines TRBV4-3 with TRBJ2-7; perhaps TRBD1 as D (5 bases). Germline CDR1 LGHNA, CDR2 YSLEER. The V end lost 0 bases, the J end lost 4 bases, and 13 bases lay between the germline ends. The CDR3 is 15 residues long. CDR3 loop: CASSQDDSNGYEQYF. CDR3 bases: TGCGCCAGCAGCCAAGATGACAGCAACGGGTACGAGCAGTACTTC.

The CDR3 coding sequence is TGTGCCAGCAGCTTAGCCAGGGGAGGCAGCACAGATACGCAGTATTTT. The encoded protein is CASSLARGGSTDTQYF. This chain uses TRBV7-9 with TRBJ2-3; either TRBD1 or TRBD2 may supply D (6 bases each). The CDR3 has 16 residues. The ends were cut back, 0 bases at V and 0 bases at J, with 10 bases in the middle. Germline CDR1 is SEHNR and CDR2 is FQNEAQ (reference sequence).

This rearrangement joins TRBV29-1 to TRBJ2-7; D may be TRBD1 or TRBD2 (5 bases each). This CDR3 is 12 amino acids long. Trimming took off 5 bases at V and 7 bases at J, with 15 bases between the two ends. The germline CDR1 and CDR2 sequences are SQVTM and ANQGSEA. CDR3 protein: CSVIQVWGEQYF. The CDR3 coding sequence is TGCAGCGTTATACAGGTCTGGGGGGAGCAGTACTTC.

This chain joins TRBV20-1 and TRBJ2-5; 8 nucleotides line up with TRBD2. Losses at the gene ends were 1 base for V and 3 bases for J; bases not matched to a gene: 7. The CDR3 consists of 15 residues. The germline V gene encodes CDR1 DFQATT and CDR2 SNEGSKA (reference sequence). The CDR3 loop is CSARGGLERKETQYF. The CDR3 nucleotides read TGCAGTGCTAGAGGGGGACTAGAGCGGAAAGAGACCCAGTACTTC.

The DNA of the CDR3 is TGCGCCAGCAGCCCGGGACTACTAAACACAGATACGCAGTATTTT. As protein: CASSPGLLNTDTQYF. The chain is built from TRBV5-1 and TRBJ2-3, with TRBD2 matching over 7 bases. Germline V gene sequence: CDR1 SGHRS, CDR2 YFSETQ. Trimming at V came to 4 bases and at J to 2 bases, leaving 7 bases not matched to a gene. CDR3 length: 15 residues. The entire variable domain, with the rest obtained from reference TRBV5-1 and TRBJ2-3, is as follows: KAGVTQTPRYLIKTRGQQVTLSCSPISGHRSVSWYQQTPGQGLQFLFEYFSETQRNKGNFPGRFSGRQFSNSRSEMNVSTLELGDSALYLCASSPGLLNTDTQYFGPGTRLTVL.

The rearrangement uses TRBV28 and TRBJ2-5; 8 bases match TRBD2. The DNA end lines up better with TRBJ2-7; the J call may be wrong. The CDR3 runs to 13 residues. The germline V gene has CDR1 MDHEN and CDR2 SYDVKM. The CDR3 sequence: CASRGSGIYEQYF. The CDR3 DNA is TGTGCCAGCAGGGGTAGCGGGATCTACGAGCAGTACTTC.

The V and J genes are TRBV6-4 and TRBJ2-5; TRBD1 aligns across 8 bases. The CDR3 is made up of 14 amino acids. Unmatched junction bases numbered 3, after V lost 3 bases and J lost 3 bases. Germline lookup yields CDR1 MRHNA and CDR2 SNTAGT. The CDR3 protein is CASSEGQAKETQYF. The CDR3 bases are TGTGCCAGCAGTGAGGGACAGGCAAAAGAGACCCAGTACTTC.

J is TRBJ1-2 and V is TRBV5-1; D possibly corresponds to TRBD1 (5 bases). Trimming cost V 2 bases and J 8 bases, with 16 bases left between them. The CDR3 length is 14 residues. From germline, CDR1 is SGHRS and CDR2 YFSETQ. The CDR3 loop reads CASSLLGDQGGYTF. CDR3 DNA sequence: TGCGCCAGCAGCTTACTAGGGGATCAAGGCGGCTACACCTTC.

This clonotype was counted a few times. This chain connects TRBV18 to TRBJ1-1; D uncertain. The CDR3 consists of 13 residues. CDR1 and CDR2 (germline): KGHSH, LQKENI. V lost 1 base and J lost 3, with 6 bases in between. The CDR3, as DNA: TGTGCCAGCTCACCACTTGAGGACACTGAAGCTTTCTTT. This sequence encodes CASSPLEDTEAFF.

Here the CDR3 reads CSVLTGRYEQYF. CDR3 nucleotides: TGCAGCGTTCTGACAGGGCGGTACGAGCAGTACTTC. The chain has TRBV29-1 and TRBJ2-5, with TRBD1 identical over 7 bases. The assigned J gene may be wrong: the sequence end matches TRBJ2-7 better. Germline CDR1 and CDR2: SQVTM and ANQGSEA. The CDR3 has 12 amino acids.

This chain links TRBV12-3 or TRBV12-4 with TRBJ2-1, with 9 bases aligning to TRBD2. V was clipped by 3 bases and J by 7 bases; unmatched bases: 7. The CDR3 extends over 15 amino acids. For the CDR3, the DNA is TGTGCCAGCAGTTTCCGAGCGGGAGGATTAAATGAGCAGTTCTTC. Amino acids: CASSFRAGGLNEQFF.

This clonotype was detected a few times. One end of the junction fails to match germline, which may point to a read error. The gene calls are TRBV7-9 and TRBJ2-1, with 7 bases identical to TRBD2. The J call may be wrong; the DNA end is better matched by TRBJ2-5. The CDR3 runs 16 residues. Germline V lookup: CDR1 SEHNR, CDR2 FQNEAQ (reference sequence). CDR3 protein: CTSSLNPGLTQETQYF. CDR3 coding DNA: TGTACCAGCAGCCTAAACCCGGGACTAACACAAGAGACCCAGTACTTC.

This clonotype was picked up a small number of times. The rearrangement uses TRBV24-1 and TRBJ2-7, with TRBD2 matching 16 bases. The CDR3 extends over 20 amino acids. V lost 9 bases, J lost 0 bases, and 16 bases stayed unmatched. The V gene's germline CDR1 is KGHDR and CDR2 SFDVKD. The DNA for the CDR3 is TGTGCCACCCATCCTTTGCCGGGACTAGCGGGAGGGGAGAGCTCCTACGAGCAGTACTTC. Its translation is CATHPLPGLAGGESSYEQYF.

This clonotype was seen a handful of times. The chain combines TRBV6-6 with TRBJ2-5, with D perhaps TRBD2 (5 bases). CDR1 and CDR2 (germline): MNHNY, SVGAGI (reference sequence). Deletions cut 2 bases from V and 4 bases from J, with 11 bases between. This CDR3 region has 14 residues. CDR3 nucleotide sequence: TGTGCCAGCAGTTACACGGGGATCGGAGAGACCCAGTACTTC. It yields the protein CASSYTGIGETQYF.

This clonotype was observed at least ten times. V and J are TRBV4-1 and TRBJ2-3; either TRBD1 or TRBD2 may fit D (6 bases each). CDR1 and CDR2 (germline): MGHRA, YSYEKL. The germline V and J ends were trimmed by 1 base and 0 bases, with 11 bases remaining between them. This CDR3 spans 16 amino acids. The CDR3 DNA reads as TGCGCCAGCAGCCAAGTCGGAGGGGGAAGCACAGATACGCAGTATTTT. This codes for CASSQVGGGSTDTQYF.

The sample holds a few counts of this clonotype. This chain joins TRBV3-1 and TRBJ2-5, with D tentatively TRBD2 (5 bases). Germline-derived CDR1 and CDR2 are LGHDT and YNNKEL (reference sequence). V was cut by 3 bases and J by 11 bases, with 19 bases left in between. CDR3 length: 14 residues. CDR3 nucleotides: TGTGCCAGCAGCCAGGATCCCTTGGGTGGGGAGCAGTACTTC. This codes for CASSQDPLGGEQYF.